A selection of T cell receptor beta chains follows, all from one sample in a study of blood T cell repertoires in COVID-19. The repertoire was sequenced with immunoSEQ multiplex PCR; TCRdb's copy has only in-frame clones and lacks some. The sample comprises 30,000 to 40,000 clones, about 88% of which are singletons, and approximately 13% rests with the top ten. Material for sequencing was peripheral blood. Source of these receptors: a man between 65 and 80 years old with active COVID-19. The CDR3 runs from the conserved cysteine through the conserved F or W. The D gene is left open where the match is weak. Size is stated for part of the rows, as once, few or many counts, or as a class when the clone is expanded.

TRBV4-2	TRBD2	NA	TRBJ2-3	CASSQGSTSGSKDTQYF	TGTGCCAGCAGCCAAGGTTCTACTAGCGGGAGTAAAGATACGCAGTATTTT
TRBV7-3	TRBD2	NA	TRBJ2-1	CASSLSVSGSYNEQFF	TGTGCCAGCAGCTTAAGTGTTAGCGGGAGTTACAATGAGCAGTTCTTC
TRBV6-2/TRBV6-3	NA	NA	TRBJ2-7	CASSFPTLEQYF	TGTGCCAGCAGTTTCCCGACACTCGAGCAGTACTTC
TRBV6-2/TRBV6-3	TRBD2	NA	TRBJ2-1	CASSYSFIPSGSYNEQFF	TGTGCCAGCAGTTACTCGTTTATCCCTAGCGGATCCTACAATGAGCAGTTCTTC
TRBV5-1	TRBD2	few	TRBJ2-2	CASRLGGTGELFF	TGCGCCAGCAGACTGGGAGGGACCGGGGAGCTGTTTTTT
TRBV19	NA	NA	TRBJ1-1	CASSIDRGWDGTEAFF	TGTGCCAGTAGTATAGATCGGGGTTGGGATGGCACTGAAGCTTTCTTT
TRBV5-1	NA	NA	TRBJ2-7	CASSLGAGQLSYEQYF	TGCGCCAGCAGCTTGGGAGCGGGACAACTCTCCTACGAGCAGTACTTC
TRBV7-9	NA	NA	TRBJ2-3	CASSVRLAYSTDTQYF	TGTGCCAGCAGCGTCAGGCTAGCATATAGCACAGATACGCAGTATTTT
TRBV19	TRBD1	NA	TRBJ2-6	CASSRGQGLSGANVLTF	TGTGCCAGTAGTCGGGGACAGGGACTCTCTGGGGCCAACGTCCTGACTTTC
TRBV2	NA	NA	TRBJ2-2	CASKVGTTNTGELFF	TGTGCCAGCAAAGTAGGGACAACGAACACCGGGGAGCTGTTTTTT
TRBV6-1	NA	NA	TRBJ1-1	CASSEVGRDEAFF	TGTGCCAGCAGTGAAGTAGGACGGGATGAAGCTTTCTTT
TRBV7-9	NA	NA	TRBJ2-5	CASSPRQRNQETQYF	TGTGCCAGCAGCCCTCGACAGAGAAACCAAGAGACCCAGTACTTC
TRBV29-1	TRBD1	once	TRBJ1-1	CSVSQGGGNTEAFF	TGCAGCGTTTCCCAGGGGGGCGGTAACACTGAAGCTTTCTTT
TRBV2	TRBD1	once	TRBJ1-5	CASSEEGAWSNQPQHF	TGTGCCAGCAGTGAAGAGGGGGCTTGGAGCAATCAGCCCCAGCATTTT
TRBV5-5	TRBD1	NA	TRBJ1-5	CASSAGTGTNQPQHF	TGTGCCAGCAGCGCCGGGACAGGGACCAATCAGCCCCAGCATTTT
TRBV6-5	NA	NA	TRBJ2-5	CASHVGLNQETQYF	TGTGCCAGCCACGTCGGACTAAATCAAGAGACCCAGTACTTC
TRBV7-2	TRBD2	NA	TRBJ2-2	CASSLNRLAGEVTGELFF	TGTGCCAGCAGCTTAAATAGACTAGCGGGAGAGGTCACCGGGGAGCTGTTTTTT
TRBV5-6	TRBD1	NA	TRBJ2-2	CASSYDRDTGELFF	TGTGCCAGCAGCTATGACAGGGACACCGGGGAGCTGTTTTTT
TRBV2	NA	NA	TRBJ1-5	CASSARYSNQPQHF	TGTGCCAGCAGTGCCAGGTATAGCAATCAGCCCCAGCATTTT
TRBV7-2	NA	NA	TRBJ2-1	CASSLIEGLYNEQFF	TGTGCCAGCAGCCTTATAGAGGGCCTCTACAATGAGCAGTTCTTC
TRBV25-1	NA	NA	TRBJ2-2	CASRKGQGIGELFF	TGTGCCAGCAGGAAAGGCCAGGGGATCGGGGAGCTGTTTTTT
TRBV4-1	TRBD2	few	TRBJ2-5	CASSQDGLAGESQYF	TGCGCCAGCAGCCAAGATGGGCTAGCGGGAGAGAGCCAGTACTTC
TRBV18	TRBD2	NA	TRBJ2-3	CASSPIAGGLIDTQYF	TGTGCCAGCTCACCAATAGCGGGAGGATTAATAGATACGCAGTATTTT
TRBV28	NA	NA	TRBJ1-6	CASSPARAGGNSPLHF	TGTGCCAGCAGCCCGGCGAGAGCGGGGGGTAATTCACCCCTCCACTTT
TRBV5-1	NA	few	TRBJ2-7	CASSLHSNYEQYF	TGCGCCAGCAGCTTGCACAGTAACTACGAGCAGTACTTC
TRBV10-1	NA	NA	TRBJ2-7	CASSDRLYEQYF	TGCGCCAGCAGTGACAGACTCTACGAGCAGTACTTC
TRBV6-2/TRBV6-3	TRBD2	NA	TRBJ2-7	CASSSGGGASYEQYF	TGTGCCAGCAGTTCGGGGGGTGGAGCCTCCTACGAGCAGTACTTC
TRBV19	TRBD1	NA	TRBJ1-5	CASLQGAGYSNQPQHF	TGTGCCAGTCTCCAGGGGGCCGGCTATAGCAATCAGCCCCAGCATTTT
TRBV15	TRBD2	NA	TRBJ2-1	CATSILAGGGNEQFF	TGTGCCACCAGCATCCTAGCGGGAGGGGGCAATGAGCAGTTCTTC
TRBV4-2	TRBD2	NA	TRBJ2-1	CASSLTSGSSYNEQFF	TGTGCCAGCAGCCTGACTAGCGGCAGCTCCTACAATGAGCAGTTCTTC
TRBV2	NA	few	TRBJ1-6	CASTDINSPLHF	TGTGCCAGCACTGACATTAATTCACCCCTCCACTTT
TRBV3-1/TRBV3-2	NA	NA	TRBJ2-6	CASSRRHRTAANVLTF	TGTGCCAGCAGCCGGCGACACAGAACCGCGGCCAACGTCCTGACTTTC
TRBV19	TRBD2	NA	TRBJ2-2	CASSYSGMDTGELFF	TGTGCCAGTAGTTATAGCGGGATGGACACCGGGGAGCTGTTTTTT
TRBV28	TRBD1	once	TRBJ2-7	CASSSRTGPTAYEQYF	TGTGCCAGCAGTTCACGGACAGGCCCGACCGCCTACGAGCAGTACTTC
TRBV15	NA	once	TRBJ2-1	CATSRSGLNNEQFF	TGTGCCACCAGCAGATCGGGACTTAACAATGAGCAGTTCTTC
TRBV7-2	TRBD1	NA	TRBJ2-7	CASSLQGQGAYEQYF	TGTGCCAGCAGCTTACAGGGGCAGGGGGCTTACGAGCAGTACTTC
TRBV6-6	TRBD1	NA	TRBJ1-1	CASRPAGQGVNTEAFF	TGTGCCAGCAGACCCGCGGGACAGGGAGTAAATACTGAAGCTTTCTTT
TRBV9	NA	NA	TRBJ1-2	CASSHRDNYGYTF	TGTGCCAGCAGCCACAGGGATAACTATGGCTACACCTTC
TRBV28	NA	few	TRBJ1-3	CASSLGGLGNTIYF	TGTGCCAGCAGTTTGGGTGGGCTTGGAAACACCATATATTTT
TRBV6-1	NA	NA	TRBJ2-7	CASSDRDRGSGSSYEQYF	TGTGCCAGCAGTGACCGGGACAGGGGTAGCGGGAGCTCCTACGAGCAGTACTTC
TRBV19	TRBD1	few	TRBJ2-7	CASTQDRGSYEQYF	TGTGCCAGTACCCAGGACAGGGGCTCCTACGAGCAGTACTTC
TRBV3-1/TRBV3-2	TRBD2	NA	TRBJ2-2	CASSHSGRAGELFF	TGTGCCAGCAGCCATAGCGGGAGGGCCGGGGAGCTGTTTTTT
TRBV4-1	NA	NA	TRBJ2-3	CASALPAGTQYF	TGCGCCAGCGCCCTCCCCGCGGGTACGCAGTATTTT
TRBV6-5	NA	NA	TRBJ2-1	CASSPAVDSYNEQFF	TGTGCCAGCAGTCCTGCGGTAGACTCCTACAATGAGCAGTTCTTC
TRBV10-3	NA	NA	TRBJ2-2	CAISESNRPGELFF	TGTGCCATCAGTGAGTCTAACAGGCCCGGGGAGCTGTTTTTT
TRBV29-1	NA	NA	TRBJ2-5	CSALLTGGWETQYF	TGCAGCGCCCTGCTCACCGGGGGTTGGGAGACCCAGTACTTC
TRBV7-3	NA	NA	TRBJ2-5	CASSRDYQETQYF	TGTGCCAGCAGCCGGGACTACCAAGAGACCCAGTACTTC
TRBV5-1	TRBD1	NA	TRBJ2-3	CASSQGAVTDTQYF	TGCGCCAGCAGCCAGGGGGCCGTAACAGATACGCAGTATTTT
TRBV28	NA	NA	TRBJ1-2	CASRYPVAGGYTF	TGTGCCAGCAGGTACCCGGTTGCGGGTGGCTACACCTTC
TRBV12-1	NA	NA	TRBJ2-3	CASRIPTSGSGDTQYF	TGTGCCAGCAGAATCCCGACTAGCGGGAGTGGAGATACGCAGTATTTT
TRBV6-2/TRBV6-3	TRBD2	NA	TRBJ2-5	CASSFLTHSSGIETQYF	TGTGCCAGCAGTTTCCTGACTCATTCTAGCGGGATAGAGACCCAGTACTTC
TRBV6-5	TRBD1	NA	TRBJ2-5	CASLPRGFETQYF	TGTGCCAGCCTCCCCAGGGGGTTCGAGACCCAGTACTTC
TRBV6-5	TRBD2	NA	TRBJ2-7	CASMAGGSYEQYF	TGTGCCAGCATGGCGGGAGGGTCCTACGAGCAGTACTTC
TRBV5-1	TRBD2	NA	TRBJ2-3	CASSLAQRESDTQYF	TGCGCCAGCAGCTTGGCCCAGCGGGAGTCAGATACGCAGTATTTT
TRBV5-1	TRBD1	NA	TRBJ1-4	CASSLVGTGDEKLFF	TGCGCCAGCAGCTTGGTCGGGACAGGGGATGAAAAACTGTTTTTT
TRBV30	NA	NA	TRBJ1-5	CAWSGRGGNQPQHF	TGTGCCTGGAGTGGCAGGGGAGGGAATCAGCCCCAGCATTTT
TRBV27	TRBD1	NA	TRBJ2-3	CASSLGQGFHTQYF	TGTGCCAGCAGTCTAGGACAGGGGTTTCATACGCAGTATTTT
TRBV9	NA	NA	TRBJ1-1	CASSARQNPNTEAFF	TGTGCCAGCAGCGCCCGACAGAACCCCAACACTGAAGCTTTCTTT
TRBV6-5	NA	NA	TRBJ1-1	CASSLREENTEAFF	TGTGCCAGCAGTTTGCGGGAGGAGAACACTGAAGCTTTCTTT
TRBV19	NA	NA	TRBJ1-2	CASRGVSLYGYTF	TGTGCCAGTAGGGGCGTGTCTCTCTATGGCTACACCTTC